These 5 T cell receptor beta chains came from one sample sequenced in a study of early stage breast cancer tumors. Assay used: immunoSEQ multiplex PCR; TCRdb lists only in-frame clones, some missing. The data show approximately 75,000 clones, around 80% seen once. Material for sequencing was blood. These receptors came from a person in their forties with breast cancer.

This sequence joins TRBV30 and TRBJ2-1; D is unclear. The length of the CDR3 is 15 residues. V was cut by 0 bases and J by 7 bases, with 16 bases left in between. Germline assignment: CDR1 GTSNPN and CDR2 SVGIG (reference sequence). CDR3 residues: CAWSVGRLVGNEQFF. The CDR3 DNA is TGTGCCTGGAGTGTGGGTCGGCTAGTCGGGAATGAGCAGTTCTTC.

The V and J genes are TRBV13 and TRBJ2-1; the D gene is possibly TRBD2 (6 bases). The CDR3 has 17 amino acids. The germline V gene encodes CDR1 PRHDT and CDR2 FYEKMQ (reference sequence). Trimming removed 4 bases at V and 0 bases at J, with 16 bases between. The DNA for the CDR3 is TGTGCCAGCAGCTCGCTAGCGCATACAACCTCCTACAATGAGCAGTTCTTC. Amino acid sequence: CASSSLAHTTSYNEQFF.

The V and J genes are TRBV19 and TRBJ1-1; D not certain. There are 12 residues in the CDR3. The germline CDR1 and CDR2 sequences are LNHDA and SQIVND (reference sequence). Between the trimmed V and J ends, which lost 2 bases and 1 base, there was a span of 2 bases. Here the CDR3 reads CASSIQNTEAFF. The CDR3 region has the DNA TGTGCCAGTAGTATACAGAACACTGAAGCTTTCTTT.

The chain joins TRBV29-1 to TRBJ2-7; TRBD1 or TRBD2 may be the D gene (5 bases each). The CDR3 sequence is 14 residues long. Trimming removed 6 bases from V and 2 bases from J, with 17 bases in between. Germline-derived CDR1 and CDR2 are SQVTM and ANQGSEA. This chain's CDR3 is CSVTSRDRTYEQYF. In nucleotides, the CDR3 is TGCAGCGTAACTTCCCGGGACCGCACCTACGAGCAGTACTTC.

This clone appeared once. V is TRBV29-1 and J is TRBJ2-3, with TRBD1 identical over 7 bases. The CDR3 spans 15 residues. The trim removed 3 bases at V and 5 bases at J, leaving 11 bases unmatched. CDR1 and CDR2 from the germline V gene are SQVTM and ANQGSEA. The CDR3 sequence is CSVDGVYRGEDTQYF. CDR3 sequence (DNA): TGCAGCGTTGACGGGGTTTACAGGGGCGAAGATACGCAGTATTTT.